This T cell receptor (beta chain) was sequenced for a study of blood T cell repertoires in COVID-19. Background on the study: Whether acute or convalescent, the COVID-19 samples came from the United States, Italy and Spain.

Concerning this clone: Other DNA sequences within the sample encode an identical CDR3.

This table comes from immunoSEQ multiplex PCR, and its TCRdb copy is limited to in-frame clones, with some not included. The table has 70,000 or so clones, about 69% seen once. Sequenced sample: peripheral blood. The TCR was taken from a man in his 70s with acute or convalescent COVID-19.

The CDR3 bases are TGCAGCGTAGACCGGGACAGGGGAACTGAAGCTTTCTTT. This sequence encodes CSVDRDRGTEAFF. The chain has TRBV29-1 and TRBJ1-1, with 10 bases aligning to TRBD1. Looked up from germline, CDR1 is SQVTM and CDR2 is ANQGSEA. CDR3 size: 13 residues. The V gene end was trimmed by 6 bases and the J gene end by 5 bases; junction bases not matched to a gene: 6.